Presented here are 27 T cell receptor beta chains from one specimen sequenced in a study of T-cell memory formation after mild COVID-19. In TCRdb, the 5' RACE reads were re-called with MiXCR into one record per CDR3 protein. The data show roughly 560,000 distinct CDR3 sequences, 20% seen once. The sequenced sample was PBMCs or a T cell subset sorted from them (not recorded which). All receptors derive from an adult woman who had mild COVID-19 (a few samples of this study predate the infection). Cell type and time point are not known.

Ten or more counts support this clonotype. The chain has TRBV18 and TRBJ2-4, with a tentative D call TRBD2 (7 bases). V was shortened by 3 bases and J by 0 bases, with 12 bases between the two germline ends. Per germline, CDR1 KGHSH and CDR2 LQKENI. CDR3 length: 16 residues. CDR3 nucleotide sequence: TGTGCCAGCTCACCGGAGCGGGGACAAGCCAAAAACATTCAGTACTTC. Its translation: CASSPERGQAKNIQYF.

This clonotype was seen a handful of times. CDR3 sequence reads: CSAQKGGEETQYF. CDR3 DNA sequence: TGCAGTGCTCAGAAGGGTGGGGAAGAGACCCAGTACTTC. J is TRBJ2-5 and V is TRBV20-1; D gene ambiguous. The CDR3 is 13 amino acids. The germline V gene encodes CDR1 DFQATT and CDR2 SNEGSKA (reference sequence). Trimming took 5 bases from V and 3 from J, leaving 13 bases between them.

This clonotype appeared a single time. The chain is built from TRBV6-5 and TRBJ1-6, with no clear D. The length of the CDR3 is 14 residues. Trimming removed 2 bases from V and 7 bases from J, with 9 bases in between. CDR1 and CDR2 from the germline V gene are MNHEY and SVGAGI. CDR3 nucleotide sequence: TGTGCCAGCAGTTACGGCAGGCACAATTCACCCCTCCACTTT. As protein: CASSYGRHNSPLHF.

The chain recombines TRBV11-2 with TRBJ1-1; tentatively, D is TRBD1 (6 bases). The germline V gene encodes CDR1 SGHAT and CDR2 FQNNGV. The ends were cut back, 3 bases at V and 5 bases at J, with 13 bases in the middle. The length of the CDR3 is 14 residues. The CDR3 DNA reads as TGTGCCAGCAGCTTGCACAGGGTCGGGACTGAAGCTTTCTTT. Residues: CASSLHRVGTEAFF.

V is TRBV19 and J is TRBJ2-1, with unresolved D. With 7 bases removed from V and 9 bases from J, the gap between germline ends came to 19 bases. The germline V gene encodes CDR1 LNHDA and CDR2 SQIVND (reference sequence). The CDR3 loop spans 14 amino acids. The CDR3 protein is CASKKSDMYGEQFF. The CDR3 nucleotides read TGTGCCAGTAAAAAGTCAGACATGTACGGTGAGCAGTTCTTC.

V is TRBV5-1 and J is TRBJ2-2; D might be TRBD2 (6 bases). The CDR3 runs to 15 residues. The germline V gene encodes CDR1 SGHRS and CDR2 YFSETQ. Trimming cost V 7 bases and J 0 bases, with 13 bases left between them. The CDR3 coding sequence is TGCGCCAGCCACATGGCGGGGTCGAACACCGGGGAGCTGTTTTTT. Translating gives CASHMAGSNTGELFF.

The chain couples TRBV30 to TRBJ2-5, with D possibly TRBD2 on 6 matching bases. CDR1 GTSNPN and CDR2 SVGIG come from the germline V gene (reference sequence). V lost 0 bases to trimming and J lost 2 bases, with 10 bases between them. The CDR3 loop spans 14 amino acids. The CDR3 loop is CAWSVGGGQETQYF. CDR3 bases: TGTGCCTGGAGTGTGGGGGGAGGTCAAGAGACCCAGTACTTC.

Notes on this clonotype: At one of its ends the junction is not consistent with the germline gene, which may arise from a read error. The CDR3: CASTYGRPSSGNTIYF. CDR3 nucleotide sequence: TGTGCCAGCACTTACGGGAGGCCGAGCTCTGGAAACACCATATATTTT. V and J are TRBV6-2 or TRBV6-3 and TRBJ1-3, with unresolved D. The CDR3 contains 16 residues. CDR1 and CDR2 from the germline V gene are MNHEY and SVGEGT.

The chain combines TRBV7-2 with TRBJ1-4, with D maybe TRBD1 (5 bases). Looked up from germline, CDR1 is SGHTA and CDR2 is FQGNSA. V shed 5 bases and J shed 8 bases, with 12 bases lying between them. The CDR3 runs to 13 residues. CDR3 coding DNA: TGTGCCAGCAGCCCACCAGGGACGGAAAAACTGTTTTTT. Translation: CASSPPGTEKLFF.

The chain employs TRBV4-1 and TRBJ2-7; D perhaps matches TRBD2 (5 bases). This CDR3 comprises 15 residues. Germline CDR1 is MGHRA and CDR2 is YSYEKL. The V end lost 1 base, the J end lost 4 bases, and 14 bases lay between the germline ends. CDR3 loop: CASSQGALAEYEQYF. CDR3 DNA: TGCGCCAGCAGCCAAGGGGCTCTAGCAGAGTACGAGCAGTACTTC.

This clonotype was recorded a few times. The rearrangement uses TRBV20-1 and TRBJ1-4; no clear D gene. This CDR3 has 13 residues. The germline CDR1 and CDR2 sequences are DFQATT and SNEGSKA (reference sequence). V lost 0 bases, J lost 8 bases, and 10 bases lay in between. DNA of the CDR3: TGCAGTGCTAGAGATAACGCCAGAGAAAAACTGTTTTTT. Protein: CSARDNAREKLFF.

As DNA, the CDR3 is TGTGCCAGCAGTTACTGGGGGGAATACGTGAACGAGCAGTACTTC. Residues: CASSYWGEYVNEQYF. The V gene is TRBV6-6, the J gene TRBJ2-7; maybe TRBD2 (6 bases). CDR3 length: 15 amino acids. V gave up 1 base and J gave up 5 bases, with 15 bases separating them. The germline gives CDR1 MNHNY, CDR2 SVGAGI (reference sequence).

This clonotype appeared a few times. The J gene is TRBJ2-7, the V gene TRBV5-1, with TRBD2 matching 7 bases. The trim removed 0 bases at V and 5 bases at J, leaving 8 bases unmatched. Germline assignment: CDR1 SGHRS and CDR2 YFSETQ. This CDR3 comprises 15 residues. CDR3 DNA sequence: TGCGCCAGCAGCTTGGAGAGCGGGACGCGACACGAGCAGTACTTC. It encodes CASSLESGTRHEQYF.

This chain joins TRBV20-1 and TRBJ2-7; D is possibly TRBD1 or TRBD2 (5 bases each). The CDR3 sequence is 13 residues long. CDR1 is DFQATT and CDR2 is SNEGSKA in the germline V gene (reference sequence). V was trimmed by 2 bases and J by 3 bases, leaving 11 bases between them. CDR3 coding DNA: TGCAGTGCTAGATCCGGGGACGGCTACGAGCAGTACTTC. The encoded protein is CSARSGDGYEQYF.

This clonotype was seen repeatedly, ten times or more. The chain combines TRBV4-3 with TRBJ1-2; D is perhaps TRBD1 (5 bases). The CDR3 runs to 15 residues. Germline V gene data show CDR1 as LGHNA and CDR2 as YSLEER. V lost 0 bases and J 4 bases, leaving 12 bases between the germline ends. The CDR3: CASSQDRRGSYGYTF. DNA of the CDR3: TGCGCCAGCAGCCAAGATCGGAGGGGTTCCTATGGCTACACCTTC.

In its sample, this clonotype was seen a few times. This sequence joins TRBV7-8 and TRBJ1-2; a possible D gene is TRBD1 (5 bases). Trimming pared 8 bases from V and 2 bases from J, leaving 15 bases between. CDR1 SGHVS and CDR2 FQNEAQ come from the germline V gene. CDR3 length: 14 residues. CDR3 coding DNA: TGTGCCAGCGCTAGCGGGGCGCTGAACTATGGCTACACCTTC. Protein sequence: CASASGALNYGYTF.

Many counts were recorded for this clonotype. The gene calls are TRBV7-3 and TRBJ2-3, with a possible D match to TRBD1 (6 bases). The CDR3 is 14 residues long. CDR1 SGHTA and CDR2 FQGTGA come from the germline V gene. The ends were cut back, 6 bases at V and 8 bases at J, with 18 bases in the middle. The CDR3: CASREQPGDFTQYF. Here the CDR3 DNA reads TGTGCCAGCAGGGAACAACCAGGGGATTTTACGCAGTATTTT.

This clonotype was recorded a few times. The V gene is TRBV24-1, the J gene TRBJ2-7, with 7 bases that match TRBD1. The junction had 5 bases not matched to a gene; V was cut back by 2 bases and J by 2 bases. From germline, CDR1 is KGHDR and CDR2 SFDVKD. This CDR3 comprises 15 residues. This CDR3 reads CATSDSRQGAYEQYF. CDR3 DNA: TGTGCCACCAGTGATTCCCGACAGGGAGCCTACGAGCAGTACTTC.

This chain links TRBV5-1 with TRBJ2-7; 8 bases are a match to TRBD2. The trim removed 4 bases at V and 2 bases at J, leaving 11 bases unmatched. CDR1 and CDR2 (germline): SGHRS, YFSETQ. The CDR3 consists of 16 residues. CDR3 sequence: CASSPEGSGTTYEQYF. The CDR3 DNA sequence: TGCGCCAGCAGCCCCGAAGGTAGCGGGACAACCTACGAGCAGTACTTC.

The sample holds a few counts of this clonotype. V usage is TRBV6-2 or TRBV6-3 and J usage is TRBJ2-2, with D uncertain. The CDR3 length is 13 residues. Trimming left V 1 base short and J 7 bases short, with 7 bases between. Germline CDR1 reads MNHEY; CDR2 reads SVGEGT. The CDR3 region has the DNA TGTGCCAGCAGTTACTTGAGCGTCGGGGAGCTGTTTTTT. Its protein is CASSYLSVGELFF.

This chain uses TRBV10-3 with TRBJ2-1; a possible D gene is TRBD2 (5 bases). V was trimmed by 4 bases and J by 7 bases, leaving 17 bases between them. The CDR3 covers 15 residues. Germline V CDR1 and CDR2: ENHRY, SYGVKD. CDR3 DNA sequence: TGTGCCATCAGTGCGGAGGCGGGTGGGCCGAATGAGCAGTTCTTC. Its translation is CAISAEAGGPNEQFF.

The rearrangement uses TRBV6-4 and TRBJ2-7; 13 bases are shared with TRBD2. J lost 4 bases, V lost 8 bases, and 20 bases had no gene match. The CDR3 is 19 residues long. Germline V lookup: CDR1 MRHNA, CDR2 SNTAGT. CDR3 amino acids: CASPSGASTSGRDPYEQYF. CDR3 coding DNA: TGTGCCAGCCCGTCGGGAGCCTCCACTAGCGGGAGGGACCCTTACGAGCAGTACTTC.

J is TRBJ2-7 and V is TRBV7-9, with TRBD2 identical over 7 bases. The CDR3 length is 13 residues. The germline gives CDR1 SEHNR, CDR2 FQNEAQ (reference sequence). The trim removed 5 bases at V and 1 base at J, leaving 2 bases unmatched. The CDR3 DNA sequence: TGTGCCAGCAGCGGGAGGGTATCCTACGAGCAGTACTTC. This encodes CASSGRVSYEQYF.

This clonotype appeared a few times. The chain is built from TRBV7-6 and TRBJ1-6, with no clear D. V was trimmed by 5 bases and J by 7 bases, leaving 6 bases between them. The CDR3 is made up of 12 amino acids. Germline CDR1 SGHVS, CDR2 FNYEAQ. The CDR3 DNA follows: TGTGCCAGCAGCCTTCCGAATTCACCCCTCCACTTT. Its protein is CASSLPNSPLHF.

This clonotype was picked up a small number of times. This chain links TRBV7-2 with TRBJ2-7; TRBD2 matches at 7 bases. Per the germline V gene, CDR1 is SGHTA and CDR2 is FQGNSA. CDR3 length: 15 residues. J lost 3 bases, V lost 3 bases, and 8 bases had no gene match. CDR3 DNA sequence: TGTGCCAGCAGCTTGAGGAGCGGGGTGAACTACGAGCAGTACTTC. It is translated as CASSLRSGVNYEQYF. The full variable domain, rest sourced from reference TRBV7-2 and TRBJ2-7, is GAGVSQSPSNKVTEKGKDVELRCDPISGHTALYWYRQSLGQGLEFLIYFQGNSAPDKSGLPSDRFSAERTGGSVSTLTIQRTQQEDSAVYLCASSLRSGVNYEQYFGPGTRLTVT.

This clonotype was seen just once. The V gene is TRBV9, the J gene TRBJ2-4; 8 positions agree with TRBD1. The CDR3 totals 13 residues. The junction had 11 bases not matched to a gene; V was cut back by 3 bases and J by 15 bases. Germline V CDR1 and CDR2: SGDLS, YYNGEE. As DNA, the CDR3 is TGTGCCAGCAGCGCTGAATTCCAGGGGGCTAGGTACTTC. Its protein is CASSAEFQGARYF.

The chain recombines TRBV12-3 or TRBV12-4 with TRBJ1-2; D unresolved. The CDR3 is 14 residues long. V gave up 5 bases and J gave up 3 bases, with 13 bases separating them. DNA of the CDR3: TGTGCCAGCAGTCCGAGGACGGTTTACTATGGCTACACCTTC. Its protein product is CASSPRTVYYGYTF.